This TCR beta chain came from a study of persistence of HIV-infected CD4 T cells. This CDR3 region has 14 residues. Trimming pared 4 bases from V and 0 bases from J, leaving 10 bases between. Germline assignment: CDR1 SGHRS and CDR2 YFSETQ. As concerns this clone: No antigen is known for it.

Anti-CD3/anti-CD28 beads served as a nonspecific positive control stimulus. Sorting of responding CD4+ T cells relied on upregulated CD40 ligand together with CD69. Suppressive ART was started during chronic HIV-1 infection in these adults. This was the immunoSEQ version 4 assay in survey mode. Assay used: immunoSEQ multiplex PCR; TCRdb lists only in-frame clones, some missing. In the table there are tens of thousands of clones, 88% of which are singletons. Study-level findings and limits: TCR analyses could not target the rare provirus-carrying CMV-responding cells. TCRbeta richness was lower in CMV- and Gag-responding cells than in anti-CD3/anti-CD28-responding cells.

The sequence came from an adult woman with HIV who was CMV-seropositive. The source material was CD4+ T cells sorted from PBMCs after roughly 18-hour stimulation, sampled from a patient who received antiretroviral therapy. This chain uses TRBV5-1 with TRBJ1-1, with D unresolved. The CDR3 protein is CASSGQTVNTEAFF. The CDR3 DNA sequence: TGCGCCAGCAGCGGCCAGACTGTGAACACTGAAGCTTTCTTT.